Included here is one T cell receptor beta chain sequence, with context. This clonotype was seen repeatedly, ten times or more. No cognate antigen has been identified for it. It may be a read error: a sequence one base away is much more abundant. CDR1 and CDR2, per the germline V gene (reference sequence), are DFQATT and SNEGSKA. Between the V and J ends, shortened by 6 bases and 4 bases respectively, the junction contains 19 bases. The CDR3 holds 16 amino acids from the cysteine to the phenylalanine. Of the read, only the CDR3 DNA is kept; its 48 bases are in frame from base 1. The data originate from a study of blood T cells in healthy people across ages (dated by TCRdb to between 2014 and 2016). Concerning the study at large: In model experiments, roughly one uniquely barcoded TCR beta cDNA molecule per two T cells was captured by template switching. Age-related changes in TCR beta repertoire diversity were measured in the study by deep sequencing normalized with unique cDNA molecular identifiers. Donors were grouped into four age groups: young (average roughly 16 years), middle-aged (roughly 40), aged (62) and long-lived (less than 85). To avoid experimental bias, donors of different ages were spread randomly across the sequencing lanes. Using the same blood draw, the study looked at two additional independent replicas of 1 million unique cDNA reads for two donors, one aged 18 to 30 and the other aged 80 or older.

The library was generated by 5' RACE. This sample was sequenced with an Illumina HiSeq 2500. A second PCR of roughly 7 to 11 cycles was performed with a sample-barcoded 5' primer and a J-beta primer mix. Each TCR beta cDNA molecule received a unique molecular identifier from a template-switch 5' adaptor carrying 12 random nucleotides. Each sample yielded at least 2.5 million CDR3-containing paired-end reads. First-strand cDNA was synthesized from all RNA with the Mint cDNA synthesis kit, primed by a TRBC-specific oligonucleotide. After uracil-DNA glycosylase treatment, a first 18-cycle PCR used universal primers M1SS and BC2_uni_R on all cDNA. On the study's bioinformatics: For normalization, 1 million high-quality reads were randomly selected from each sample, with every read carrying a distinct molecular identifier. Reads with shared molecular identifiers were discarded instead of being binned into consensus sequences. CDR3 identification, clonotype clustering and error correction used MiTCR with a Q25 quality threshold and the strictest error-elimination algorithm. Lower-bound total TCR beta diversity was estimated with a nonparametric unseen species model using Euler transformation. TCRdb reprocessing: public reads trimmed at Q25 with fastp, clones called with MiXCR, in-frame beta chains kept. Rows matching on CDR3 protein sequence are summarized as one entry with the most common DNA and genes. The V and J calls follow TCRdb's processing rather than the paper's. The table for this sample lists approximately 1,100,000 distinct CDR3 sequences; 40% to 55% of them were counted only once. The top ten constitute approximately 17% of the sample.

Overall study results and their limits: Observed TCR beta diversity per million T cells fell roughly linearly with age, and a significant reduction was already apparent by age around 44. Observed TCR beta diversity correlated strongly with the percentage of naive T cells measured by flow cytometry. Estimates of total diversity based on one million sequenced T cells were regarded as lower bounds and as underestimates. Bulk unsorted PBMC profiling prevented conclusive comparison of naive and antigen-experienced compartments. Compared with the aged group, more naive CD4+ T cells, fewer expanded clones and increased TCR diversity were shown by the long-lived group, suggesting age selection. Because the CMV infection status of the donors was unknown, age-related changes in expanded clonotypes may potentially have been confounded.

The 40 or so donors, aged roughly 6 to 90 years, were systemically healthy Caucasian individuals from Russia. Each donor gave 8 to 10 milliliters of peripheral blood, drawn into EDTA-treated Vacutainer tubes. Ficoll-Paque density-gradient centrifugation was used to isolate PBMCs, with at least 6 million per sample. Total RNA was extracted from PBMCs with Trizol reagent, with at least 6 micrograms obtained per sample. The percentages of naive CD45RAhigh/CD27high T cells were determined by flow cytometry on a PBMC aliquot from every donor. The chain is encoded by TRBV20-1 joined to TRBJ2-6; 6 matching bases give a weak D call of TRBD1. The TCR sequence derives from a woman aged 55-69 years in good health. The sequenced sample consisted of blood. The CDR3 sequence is CSALQGVPSGANVLTF. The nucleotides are TGCAGTGCCTTACAGGGTGTTCCGTCAGGGGCCAACGTCCTGACTTTC.